These 22 T cell receptor beta chains came from one sample sequenced in a study of T cell responses to AZD1222 COVID-19 vaccine. Assay used: immunoSEQ multiplex PCR; TCRdb lists only in-frame clones, some missing. The sample shows over 100,000 clones, roughly 87% of them seen only once. Here the sequenced sample was peripheral blood, taken 28 days after the second AZD1222 dose. The receptors shown here come from an adult who received the AZD1222 COVID-19 vaccine.

V and J are TRBV11-3 and TRBJ2-2, with TRBD1 matching over 7 bases. After removal of 3 bases from V and 0 bases from J, the junction contained 1 base not matched to a gene. The CDR3 extends over 15 amino acids. The germline gives CDR1 SGHNT, CDR2 YENEEA. CDR3 sequence: CASSLRGPNTGELFF. CDR3 in DNA: TGTGCCAGCAGCTTGAGGGGGCCGAACACCGGGGAGCTGTTTTTT.

The genes are TRBV6-2 or TRBV6-3 and TRBJ2-7; TRBD1 agrees at 10 bases. Germline loops: CDR1 MNHEY, CDR2 SVGEGT. The V gene end was trimmed by 6 bases and the J gene end by 2 bases; junction bases not matched to a gene: 4. The CDR3 covers 14 residues. CDR3 in amino acids: CASSRTGGTYEQYF. CDR3 DNA sequence: TGTGCCAGCAGCCGGACAGGGGGAACCTACGAGCAGTACTTC.

The J gene is TRBJ1-5, the V gene TRBV6-5, with 7 bases that match TRBD1. The V and J ends lost 7 bases and 4 bases, in that order; junction bases with no gene match: 10. This CDR3 contains 15 residues. CDR1 and CDR2 (germline): MNHEY, SVGAGI. CDR3 in DNA: TGTGCCAGCATGGAGCTGGGACAGTCTAATCAGCCCCAGCATTTT. Protein sequence: CASMELGQSNQPQHF.

The rearrangement joins TRBV6-4 to TRBJ1-1; TRBD1 agrees at 11 bases. The CDR3 contains 14 residues. The V gene's germline CDR1 is MRHNA and CDR2 SNTAGT. The J segment lost 4 bases and the V segment lost 5 bases, leaving 3 bases of the junction unmatched. CDR3 loop: CASSWDRGSTEAFF. The CDR3 region has the DNA TGTGCCAGCAGTTGGGACAGGGGGTCCACTGAAGCTTTCTTT.

The chain joins TRBV4-3 to TRBJ1-2; 7 nucleotides line up with TRBD1. The trim removed 2 bases at V and 3 bases at J, leaving 6 bases unmatched. The CDR3 runs 15 residues. Germline CDR1 reads LGHNA; CDR2 reads YSLEER. The CDR3 here is CASSQIQGSDYGYTF. The CDR3 nucleotides read TGCGCCAGCAGCCAAATACAGGGGTCTGACTATGGCTACACCTTC.

The rearrangement links TRBV5-1 to TRBJ2-1; D is unresolved. CDR3 length: 16 residues. Trimming took off 0 bases at V and 0 bases at J, with 10 bases between the two ends. Germline V CDR1 and CDR2: SGHRS, YFSETQ. CDR3 sequence (DNA): TGCGCCAGCAGCTTGGATCAGGTGAGCTCCTACAATGAGCAGTTCTTC. Translated, it gives CASSLDQVSSYNEQFF. The whole variable domain, filled in from reference TRBV5-1 and TRBJ2-1, reads KAGVTQTPRYLIKTRGQQVTLSCSPISGHRSVSWYQQTPGQGLQFLFEYFSETQRNKGNFPGRFSGRQFSNSRSEMNVSTLELGDSALYLCASSLDQVSSYNEQFFGPGTRLTVL.

The sample holds a few counts of this clone. The chain has TRBV11-2 and TRBJ1-2, with D uncertain. The germline V and J ends were trimmed by 5 bases and 3 bases, with 22 bases remaining between them. The germline V gene encodes CDR1 SGHAT and CDR2 FQNNGV. This CDR3 contains 17 residues. In nucleotides, the CDR3 is TGTGCCAGCAGCCTGGGGAACACCCCCCCTTTTGACTATGGCTACACCTTC. Its protein product is CASSLGNTPPFDYGYTF.

The V and J genes are TRBV4-2 and TRBJ2-5; D might be TRBD1 (6 bases). Looked up from germline, CDR1 is LGHNA and CDR2 is YNFKEQ. The CDR3 contains 14 residues. With 3 bases removed from V and 3 bases from J, the gap between germline ends came to 11 bases. The CDR3 DNA follows: TGTGCCAGCAGCCAGGGAGACAGGAAAGAGACCCAGTACTTC. The encoded protein is CASSQGDRKETQYF.

V usage is TRBV3-1 (or the pseudogene TRBV3-2) and J usage is TRBJ1-2; 7 positions match TRBD1. Germline V gene lookup returns CDR1 LGHDT and CDR2 YNNKEL (reference sequence). J gave up 5 bases and V 1 base, and 7 bases lay outside the gene matches. The CDR3 totals 15 residues. CDR3 DNA sequence: TGTGCCAGCAGCCAAGCAAGGGGGCGCGGGTATGGCTACACCTTC. The encoded protein is CASSQARGRGYGYTF.

The chain joins TRBV7-9 to TRBJ2-2; D gene unclear. CDR1 SEHNR and CDR2 FQNEAQ come from the germline V gene (reference sequence). The CDR3 runs 14 residues. V lost 7 bases, J lost 3 bases, and 12 bases lay in between. The CDR3 sequence is CASILLPYTGELFF. The DNA of the CDR3 is TGTGCCAGCATCCTCCTGCCGTACACCGGGGAGCTGTTTTTT.

This clone was found a few times. The chain carries TRBV7-2 and TRBJ2-1; TRBD2 matches 9 bases. Per the germline V gene, CDR1 is SGHTA and CDR2 is FQGNSA. J gave up 8 bases and V 11 bases, and 10 bases lay outside the gene matches. The CDR3 spans 13 residues. The CDR3 nucleotides are TGTGCCGTTCAGCGGGGGGTTGGCGATGAGCAGTTCTTC. Its protein is CAVQRGVGDEQFF.

J is TRBJ1-5 and V is TRBV18; D ambiguous. CDR1 and CDR2 from the germline V gene are KGHSH and LQKENI. Trimming took 2 bases from V and 4 from J, leaving 9 bases between them. The CDR3 is made up of 14 amino acids. CDR3 residues: CASSPLNGNQPQHF. As DNA, the CDR3 is TGTGCCAGCTCACCATTGAACGGGAATCAGCCCCAGCATTTT.

The J gene is TRBJ1-4, the V gene TRBV29-1, with D possibly being TRBD1 (6 bases). This CDR3 is built from 13 residues. In germline, CDR1 is SQVTM, CDR2 ANQGSEA. V lost 7 bases and J lost 0, with 9 bases in between. CDR3 in DNA: TGCAGCGCAGGACAGTCAACTAATGAAAAACTGTTTTTT. Its translation: CSAGQSTNEKLFF.

The gene calls are TRBV9 and TRBJ2-7; maybe TRBD2 (5 bases). This CDR3 contains 13 residues. Germline values: CDR1 SGDLS, CDR2 YYNGEE. V lost 0 bases to trimming and J lost 6 bases, with 10 bases between them. The CDR3, as DNA: TGTGCCAGCAGCGTAGGAAGTCGGGGCGAGCAGTACTTC. As protein: CASSVGSRGEQYF.

J is TRBJ2-2 and V is TRBV7-2, with D possibly TRBD2 on 6 matching bases. The CDR3 loop spans 15 amino acids. Germline-derived CDR1 and CDR2 are SGHTA and FQGNSA. V gave up 10 bases and J gave up 0 bases, with 15 bases separating them. CDR3 in amino acids: CATPGGGSNTGELFF. Here the CDR3 DNA reads TGTGCCACCCCCGGGGGAGGTTCGAACACCGGGGAGCTGTTTTTT.

This clone was seen a handful of times. The chain has TRBV30 and TRBJ1-2; TRBD1 matches 8 bases. This CDR3 comprises 12 residues. The V gene's germline CDR1 is GTSNPN and CDR2 SVGIG (reference sequence). Trimming cost V 2 bases and J 7 bases; bases outside gene matches: 3. In nucleotides, the CDR3 is TGTGCCTGGAGTCTAGGGACAGGTGGCTACACCTTC. This gives the protein CAWSLGTGGYTF.

J is TRBJ1-6 and V is TRBV3-1 (or the pseudogene TRBV3-2); D is undetermined. This CDR3 spans 17 amino acids. The germline V and J ends were trimmed by 4 bases and 7 bases, with 20 bases remaining between them. Germline V lookup: CDR1 LGHDT, CDR2 YNNKEL (reference sequence). Here the CDR3 DNA reads TGTGCCAGCAGCCCCGGAATGGGCGGGAGCAGGAATTCACCCCTCCACTTT. Translation gives CASSPGMGGSRNSPLHF.

This chain uses TRBV28 with TRBJ1-5; D possibly corresponds to TRBD1 (6 bases). The germline V gene encodes CDR1 MDHEN and CDR2 SYDVKM. The CDR3 is 16 amino acids. Trimming left V 6 bases short and J 0 bases short, with 15 bases between. The CDR3: CASRRTDYYSNQPQHF. Written as DNA, the CDR3 is TGTGCCAGCAGACGGACAGACTACTATAGCAATCAGCCCCAGCATTTT.

V gene TRBV7-8 combines with J gene TRBJ1-4, with D possibly being TRBD1 (5 bases). CDR3 size: 14 residues. Trimming shortened V by 2 bases and J by 5 bases, and 9 bases separated the two germline ends. Germline V gene data show CDR1 as SGHVS and CDR2 as FQNEAQ. CDR3 protein: CASSLSGLNEKLFF. CDR3 sequence (DNA): TGTGCCAGCAGCTTATCGGGGCTGAATGAAAAACTGTTTTTT.

The chain combines TRBV4-2 with TRBJ1-1; D is unclear. V gave up 1 base and J gave up 5 bases, with 11 bases separating them. This CDR3 has 14 residues. Germline CDR1 reads LGHNA; CDR2 reads YNFKEQ. DNA for the CDR3: TGTGCCAGCAGCCAAGGTAGGGAGTTAACTGAAGCTTTCTTT. Translating it yields CASSQGRELTEAFF.

The chain is built from TRBV19 and TRBJ2-5; D perhaps matches TRBD2 (5 bases). Germline loops: CDR1 LNHDA, CDR2 SQIVND (reference sequence). There are 14 residues in the CDR3. Trimming shortened V by 8 bases and J by 4 bases, and 17 bases separated the two germline ends. The CDR3 DNA sequence: TGTGCCAGTCGGCCGGCGGGTATGAGAGAGACCCAGTACTTC. Protein product: CASRPAGMRETQYF.

The chain links TRBV6-2 or TRBV6-3 to TRBJ1-5; perhaps TRBD1 as D (5 bases). Germline V lookup: CDR1 MNHEY, CDR2 SVGEGT. V lost 0 bases, J lost 4 bases, and 7 bases lay in between. The CDR3 runs 14 residues. CDR3 protein: CASSYSRTNQPQHF. The CDR3 nucleotides read TGTGCCAGCAGTTACTCGAGGACAAATCAGCCCCAGCATTTT.